This TCR beta chain was identified during a study of tumor-infiltrating lymphocytes in localized non-small cell lung cancer. Points on this clone: Antigen unknown.

The assay was immunoSEQ multiplex PCR, and TCRdb's table has in-frame clones only and misses some. The sample gives 5,000 to 6,000 clones, about 71% of which show up once; 14% is in the top ten. CDR1 SGHRS and CDR2 YFSETQ come from the germline V gene. V lost 0 bases, J lost 0 bases, and 15 bases lay in between. The CDR3 is 17 amino acids. Study-level results: Only some patients had TCR sequencing, depending on available tissue.

The gene calls are TRBV5-1 and TRBJ1-2, with D perhaps matching TRBD1 (5 bases). Specimen: uninvolved lung tissue not adjacent to the tumor. The sequence was obtained from a human donor with non-small cell lung cancer. This chain's CDR3 is CASSLVLVRGTNYGYTF. The CDR3 nucleotides read TGCGCCAGCAGCTTGGTCTTAGTGAGGGGAACTAACTATGGCTACACCTTC.